Listed here is a single TCR beta chain. The target antigen is unknown. This record belongs to a study of response to subunit inactivated influenza vaccine. Findings and caveats of the study: The authors put forward the suggestion that each seasonal influenza vaccination may bring in only a limited number of new T cells.

TCRdb reanalysed the RT-PCR reads using MiXCR and keeps one entry per CDR3 protein. The repertoire holds fewer than 650,000 distinct CDR3 sequences, roughly 13% seen once, with about an eighth in the top ten. This CDR3 has 17 residues. The V gene's germline CDR1 is LGHNA and CDR2 YSLEER. The J segment lost 3 bases and the V segment lost 3 bases, leaving 8 bases of the junction unmatched. V gene TRBV4-3 combines with J gene TRBJ2-7; 13 bases align to TRBD2. This TCR was recovered from a man aged 45-65 years who received an inactivated influenza vaccine. The specimen was PBMCs from blood, collected around seven weeks after vaccination. In nucleotides, the CDR3 is TGCGCCAGCAGCCAGGCTATTGGGACTAGCGGGATCTACGAGCAGTACTTC. Translation: CASSQAIGTSGIYEQYF.